The clone carrying this T cell receptor beta chain has just one count. As yet, its antigen is unknown. Profiled with immunoSEQ multiplex PCR; TCRdb holds only in-frame clones, not every one. The sample includes approximately 100,000 clones, around 91% of them seen just once. The source of the sample is a study of T cell responses to AZD1222 COVID-19 vaccine. General observations from the study: Sampled repertoires all dated from after the peak T cell response. Seropositivity was recorded at baseline in only six AZD1222 recipients.

Germline-derived CDR1 and CDR2 are LNHDA and SQIVND (reference sequence). V trimming: 3 bases; J trimming: 2 bases; junction bases outside the gene matches: 3. The CDR3 sequence is 14 residues long. The chain links TRBV19 to TRBJ2-5; 7 nucleotides line up with TRBD2. This clonotype was sampled from an adult in good health. Here the sequenced sample was peripheral blood, taken on day 0 of AZD1222 vaccination. The CDR3 nucleotides are TGTGCCAGTAGTATCGTCGGGGGGCAAGAGACCCAGTACTTC. It specifies CASSIVGGQETQYF.